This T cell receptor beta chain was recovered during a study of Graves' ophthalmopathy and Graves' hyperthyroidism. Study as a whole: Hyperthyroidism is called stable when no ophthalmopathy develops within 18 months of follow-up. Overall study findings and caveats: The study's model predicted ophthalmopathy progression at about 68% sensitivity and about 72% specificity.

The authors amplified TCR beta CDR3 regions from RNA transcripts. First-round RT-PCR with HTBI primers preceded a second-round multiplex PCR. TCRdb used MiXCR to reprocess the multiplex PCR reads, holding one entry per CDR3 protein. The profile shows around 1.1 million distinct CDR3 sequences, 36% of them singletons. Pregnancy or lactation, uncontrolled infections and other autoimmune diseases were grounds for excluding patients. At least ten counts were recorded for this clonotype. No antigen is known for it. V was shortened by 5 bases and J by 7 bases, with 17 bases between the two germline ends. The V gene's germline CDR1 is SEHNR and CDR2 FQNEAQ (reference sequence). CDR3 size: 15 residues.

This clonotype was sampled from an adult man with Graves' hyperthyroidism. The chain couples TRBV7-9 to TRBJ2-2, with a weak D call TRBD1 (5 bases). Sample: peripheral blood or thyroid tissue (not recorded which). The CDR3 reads CASSGVSGIRGELFF. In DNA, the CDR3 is TGTGCCAGCAGCGGAGTCTCAGGGATACGCGGGGAGCTGTTTTTT.